This paragraph reports one TCR beta chain. Its antigen is unknown. This sample was taken from a study of blood T cells in healthy people across ages. Germline values: CDR1 SEHNR, CDR2 FQNEAQ (reference sequence). This CDR3 has 15 amino acids. Trimming removed 2 bases from V and 5 bases from J; junction bases left unmatched: 3. Sample-barcoded 5' priming and a J-beta primer mix drove a second PCR of 7 to 11 cycles. TCRdb re-analysed the 5' RACE reads in MiXCR, keeping a single row per CDR3 protein. The table has 1.5 million to 2 million distinct CDR3 sequences, roughly 49% seen once; the top ten hold about 2.1%. General observations from the study: In the absence of known donor CMV status, changes in expanded clonotypes were possibly confounded.

The sample was blood. This sequence originates from a woman in her thirties or forties in good health. This chain joins TRBV7-9 and TRBJ2-2, with 9 bases fitting TRBD1. CDR3 nucleotides: TGTGCCAGCAGCTTACGGACAGGGGAAACCGGGGAGCTGTTTTTT. Translation gives CASSLRTGETGELFF.